The clone carrying this T cell receptor beta chain was detected only a few times. This entry is derived from a study of blood T cell repertoires in COVID-19. About the study: Samples taken during acute and convalescent COVID-19 were collected in the United States, Italy and Spain.

Participant-given clinical history determined each cohort assignment. CDR1 and CDR2 (germline): LGHDT, YNNKEL (reference sequence). Trimming removed 4 bases from V and 5 bases from J; junction bases left unmatched: 10. CDR3 length: 16 amino acids. The data were produced by immunoSEQ multiplex PCR, yet TCRdb's version contains in-frame clones alone and is incomplete. The data hold over 200,000 clones, with approximately 84% observed a single time. This sequence originates from a man in his sixties who had recovered from COVID-19. The rearrangement joins TRBV3-1 (or the pseudogene TRBV3-2) to TRBJ1-2; 10 nucleotides agree with TRBD1. The specimen sequenced was PBMCs or T cells enriched from blood (not recorded which). The chain's CDR3 is CASSRRRTGGDYGYTF. CDR3 sequence (DNA): TGTGCCAGCAGCCGACGTAGGACAGGGGGGGATTATGGCTACACCTTC.